The clone carrying this T cell receptor beta chain was detected only a few times. Its antigen is unknown. The sample is drawn from a study of cytomegalovirus exposure and HLA in healthy donors. The study, taken as a whole, reports: According to the study, 150 to 200 TCR beta chains were cytomegalovirus-associated. A later analysis found TCR association rates differed by HLA locus, highest for DRB1 and lowest for HLA-C. Presence/absence analysis assumed near-uniform sequencing depth across donors. When a later analysis compared HLA-associated TCR beta chains with equally common others, the HLA-associated chains turned out to be more clonally expanded and to have lower generation probabilities.

V trimming: 3 bases; J trimming: 6 bases; junction bases outside the gene matches: 10. The germline V gene encodes CDR1 SQVTM and CDR2 ANQGSEA. The CDR3 extends over 15 amino acids. PCR involved 60 Vbeta and 13 Jbeta primers. Some clones are missing from TCRdb's copy, which holds only in-frame ones; the method was immunoSEQ multiplex PCR. The sample has about 100,000 clones, about 9.4% seen once. The receptor's source is a man aged 40-50 years in good health and CMV-seropositive. The chain links TRBV29-1 to TRBJ2-3; TRBD2 aligns across 9 bases. Sequencing was carried out using PBMCs. CDR3 in amino acids: CSVDVLAGGSDTQYF. DNA of the CDR3: TGCAGCGTTGACGTTCTTGCGGGAGGGTCGGATACGCAGTATTTT.